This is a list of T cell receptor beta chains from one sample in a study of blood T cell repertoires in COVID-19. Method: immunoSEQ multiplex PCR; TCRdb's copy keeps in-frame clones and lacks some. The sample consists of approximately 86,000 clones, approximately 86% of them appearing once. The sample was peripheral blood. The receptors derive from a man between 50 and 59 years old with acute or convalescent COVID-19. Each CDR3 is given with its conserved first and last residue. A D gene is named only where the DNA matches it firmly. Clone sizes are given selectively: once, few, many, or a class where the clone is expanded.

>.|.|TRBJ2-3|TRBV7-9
TGTGCCAGCAGCTTAGGCGGGCCCCCCGAGGATACGCAGTATTTT
CASSLGGPPEDTQYF
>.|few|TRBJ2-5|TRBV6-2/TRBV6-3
TGTGCCAGCAGTTACTTAGCTGGGACTTTGGTCCAAGAGACCCAGTACTTC
CASSYLAGTLVQETQYF
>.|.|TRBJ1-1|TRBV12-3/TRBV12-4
TGTGCCAGCAGTCCCCGGGGGGGCACTGAAGCTTTCTTT
CASSPRGGTEAFF
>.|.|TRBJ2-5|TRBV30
TGTGCCTGGATTGAGGGCTACGAGACCCAGTACTTC
CAWIEGYETQYF
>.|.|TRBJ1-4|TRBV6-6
TGTGCCAGCAAGGGAGGGGCAACTAATGAAAAACTGTTTTTT
CASKGGATNEKLFF
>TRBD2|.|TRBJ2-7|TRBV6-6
TGTGCCAGCAGTTACACCACTAGCGGGAGCTTTTACGAGCAGTACTTC
CASSYTTSGSFYEQYF
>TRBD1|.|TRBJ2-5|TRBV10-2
TGCGCCAGCAGTGAAGGGGCCGGGACAGTTAAAGAGACCCAGTACTTC
CASSEGAGTVKETQYF
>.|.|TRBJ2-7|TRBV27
TGTGCCAGCAGTACGCGACTAGTTATCCACGAGCAGTACTTC
CASSTRLVIHEQYF
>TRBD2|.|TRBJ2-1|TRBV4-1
TGCGCCAGCAGCCAAGCCCCGGGACTAGGGGGTGAGCAGTTCTTC
CASSQAPGLGGEQFF
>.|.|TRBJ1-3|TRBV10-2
TGCGCCAGCAGTGAGTCGTCCAGGTGGTGGTCTGGAAACACCATATATTTT
CASSESSRWWSGNTIYF
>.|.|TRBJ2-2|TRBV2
TGTGCCAGCAGTGAAGCGCAACGGGGGTCCGGGGAGCTGTTTTTT
CASSEAQRGSGELFF
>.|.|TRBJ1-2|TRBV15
TGTGCCACCAGCAGAGATGTGCCGGGAGGACAGTATGGCTACACCTTC
CATSRDVPGGQYGYTF
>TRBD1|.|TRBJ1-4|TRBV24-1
TGTGCCACCAGTGCCCCACAGGGGGGACCAAATGAAAAACTGTTTTTT
CATSAPQGGPNEKLFF
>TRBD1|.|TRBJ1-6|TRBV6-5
TGTGCCAGCAGTTACTTATCCGGGACAGCTAATTCACCCCTCCACTTT
CASSYLSGTANSPLHF
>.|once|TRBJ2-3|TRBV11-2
TGTGCCAGCAGCCTACGGGCGGGGCCAGATACGCAGTATTTT
CASSLRAGPDTQYF
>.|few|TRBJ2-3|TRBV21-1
TGTGCCAGCAGCATTCGACAGGGGCGCACAGATACGCAGTATTTT
CASSIRQGRTDTQYF
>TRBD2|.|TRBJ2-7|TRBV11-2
TGTGCCAGCAGCTTAGTGTGGGGGGGCGAGCAGTACTTC
CASSLVWGGEQYF
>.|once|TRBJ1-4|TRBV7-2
TGTGCCAGCAGCACCGGGACTGATAATGAAAAACTGTTTTTT
CASSTGTDNEKLFF
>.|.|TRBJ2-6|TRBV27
TGTGCCAGCAGTACCAGACAGGCCAGCTCTGGGGCCAACGTCCTGACTTTC
CASSTRQASSGANVLTF
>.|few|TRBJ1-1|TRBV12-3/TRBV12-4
TGTGCCAGCAGCATGGGAGGGGTTACTGAAGCTTTCTTT
CASSMGGVTEAFF
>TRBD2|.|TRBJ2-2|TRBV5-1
TGCGCCAGCAGCTTGGGACTAGCGGGCTACACCGGGGAGCTGTTTTTT
CASSLGLAGYTGELFF
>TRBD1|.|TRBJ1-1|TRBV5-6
TGTGCCAGCAGCTATCAGGGGGCAGGCACTGAAGCTTTCTTT
CASSYQGAGTEAFF
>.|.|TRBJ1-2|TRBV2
TGTGCCAGCAGTCCAGAGACAGGCTGGGTTTATGGCTACACCTTC
CASSPETGWVYGYTF
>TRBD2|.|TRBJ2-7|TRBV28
TGTGCCAGCAGTAGTAGCGGGAGAGGGAGCTACGAGCAGTACTTC
CASSSSGRGSYEQYF
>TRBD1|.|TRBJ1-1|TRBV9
TGTGCCAGCAGCACTCGGGACAGTGAAGCTTTCTTT
CASSTRDSEAFF
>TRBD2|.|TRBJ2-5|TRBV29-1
TGCAGCGTTGGCGGGAGGGCCGGGGAGACCCAGTACTTC
CSVGGRAGETQYF
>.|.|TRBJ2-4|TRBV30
TGTGCCGTCTCGGGACTAGCCAAAAACATTCAGTACTTC
CAVSGLAKNIQYF
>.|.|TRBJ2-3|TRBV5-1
TGCGCCAGCAGCCCTAACACAGATACGCAGTATTTT
CASSPNTDTQYF
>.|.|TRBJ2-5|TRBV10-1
TGCGCCAGCAGTGATACAGACCAAGAGACCCAGTACTTC
CASSDTDQETQYF
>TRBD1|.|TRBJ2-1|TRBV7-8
TGTGCCAGCAGCCCCGGGACAGGGGAAAATGAGCAGTTCTTC
CASSPGTGENEQFF
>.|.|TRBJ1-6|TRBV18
TGTGCCAGCTCACCTCCTCAGGGCTCCTATAATTCACCCCTCCACTTT
CASSPPQGSYNSPLHF
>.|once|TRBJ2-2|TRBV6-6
TGTGCCAGCAGTCGATTCGTAGAGGAAAGGAGGGGGCACCGGGGAGCTGTTTTT
CASSRFVEERRGHRGAVF
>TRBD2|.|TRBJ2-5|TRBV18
TGTGCCAGCTCACCTCGACTAGCGGGGCAAGAGACCCAGTACTTC
CASSPRLAGQETQYF
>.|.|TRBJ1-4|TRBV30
TGTGCCTGGATGAGATTGACAGGAACTAATGAAAAACTGTTTTTT
CAWMRLTGTNEKLFF
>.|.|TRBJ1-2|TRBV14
TGTGCCAGCAGCCAAGAACCGGATGGCTACACCTTC
CASSQEPDGYTF
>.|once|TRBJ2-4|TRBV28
TGTGCCAGCAGTCCCGGGGTCACAGGGACGCACTTC
CASSPGVTGTHF
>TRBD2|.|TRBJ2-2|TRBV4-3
TGCGCCAGCAGCCAAGAGGGACTAGCGGGCACCGGGGAGCTGTTTTTT
CASSQEGLAGTGELFF
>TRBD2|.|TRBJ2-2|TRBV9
TGTGCCAGCAGCACTAGCGGGAGTTTCGGGGAGCTGTTTTTT
CASSTSGSFGELFF
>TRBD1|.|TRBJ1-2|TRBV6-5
TGTGCCAGCAGTTGGGGACAGACTACTTTAAACTATGGCTACACCTTC
CASSWGQTTLNYGYTF
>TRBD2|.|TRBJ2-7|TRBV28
TGTGCCAGCAGCCTAACCGGGACTAGCGGGAGTTACGAGCAGTACTTC
CASSLTGTSGSYEQYF
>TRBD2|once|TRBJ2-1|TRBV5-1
TGCGCCAGCAGCGAGTCCACCGGGACTAGCGGGAGTGGTGAGCAGTTCTTC
CASSESTGTSGSGEQFF
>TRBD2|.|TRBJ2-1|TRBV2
TGTGCCAGCAGTGTCATTAGCGGGGGGGCCTACAATGAGCAGTTCTTC
CASSVISGGAYNEQFF
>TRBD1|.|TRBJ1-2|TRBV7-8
TGTGCCAGCAGCTTAGGACAGGGAGCCTATGGCTACACCTTC
CASSLGQGAYGYTF
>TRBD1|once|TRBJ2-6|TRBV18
TGTGCCAGCTCACGACAGGGTGCTGGGGCCAACGTCCTGACTTTC
CASSRQGAGANVLTF
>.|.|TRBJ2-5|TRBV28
TGTGCCAGCAGTTCGCACGGGGGAGAAGAGACCCAGTACTTC
CASSSHGGEETQYF
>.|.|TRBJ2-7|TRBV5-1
TGCGCCAGCAGAAGCGCGGCGGGGAGCTACGAGCAGTACTTC
CASRSAAGSYEQYF
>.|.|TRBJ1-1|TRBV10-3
TGTGCCATCAGTGACCTCGGGGGAAAGGGCGGGAACACTGAAGCTTTCTTT
CAISDLGGKGGNTEAFF